The subject of this entry is one T cell receptor beta chain. Its antigen is still unknown. TCRdb's copy holds only in-frame clones and misses some; the assay was immunoSEQ multiplex PCR. The sample holds about 43,000 clones, 95% seen once. CDR1 SGHVS and CDR2 FQNEAQ come from the germline V gene. The V segment lost 4 bases and the J segment 2 bases; nucleotides outside the gene matches: 3. The CDR3 totals 14 residues. The data are from a study of T cells in tuberculosis. Study-wide points: Using the GMM-specific repertoire gave about 90% accuracy versus 60% to 70% with motifs. Selection depended on which cryopreserved specimens were available.

The receptor's source is a donor aged 10 to 29 with latent tuberculosis or without tuberculosis infection. The specimen was PBMCs. The rearrangement uses TRBV7-8 and TRBJ1-2; 8 nucleotides align to TRBD1. DNA of the CDR3: TGTGCCAGCAGCTCGGGACAGGAAAACTATGGCTACACCTTC. It is translated as CASSSGQENYGYTF.